The 6 T cell receptor beta chains reported below all come from one sample, sequenced in a study of T-cell memory formation after mild COVID-19. TCRdb called the 5' RACE reads again in MiXCR, with one record for every CDR3 protein. The sample includes 110,000 to 150,000 distinct CDR3 sequences, 14% of them seen just once. What was sequenced was PBMCs or a T cell subset sorted from them (not recorded which). These receptors originate from an adult woman who had mild COVID-19 (a few samples of this study predate the infection). Cell type and time point are not known.

Concerning this clonotype itself: The junction does not match germline at one end; this may be a read error. The chain employs TRBV12-3 or TRBV12-4 and TRBJ2-1; the match to TRBD2 covers 8 bases. The CDR3 has 17 residues. This CDR3 is CARSLEAGTRAYNEQFF. The DNA of the CDR3 is TGTGCCAGAAGTTTAGAGGCCGGGACTAGGGCCTACAATGAGCAGTTCTTC.

The table lists this clonotype with a few counts. The gene calls are TRBV20-1 and TRBJ1-3, with a tentative D call TRBD1 (5 bases). Germline CDR1 reads DFQATT; CDR2 reads SNEGSKA (reference sequence). This CDR3 has 15 amino acids. The V gene lost 0 bases and the J gene lost 2 bases, with 11 bases spanning the gap. CDR3 sequence (DNA): TGCAGTGCTAGAGATTACAGGAACACTGGAAACACCATATATTTT. It codes for CSARDYRNTGNTIYF.

The V and J genes are TRBV27 and TRBJ2-2; 12 bases line up with TRBD1. This CDR3 has 15 residues. V trimming: 6 bases; J trimming: 7 bases; junction bases outside the gene matches: 6. Germline CDR1 MNHEY, CDR2 SMNVEV (reference sequence). The CDR3 bases are TGTGCCAGCAGCACGGGACAGGGGGCTGTCGGGGAGCTGTTTTTT. Translating gives CASSTGQGAVGELFF.

The chain is built from TRBV4-3 and TRBJ2-1; 10 bases align to TRBD1. The trim removed 3 bases at V and 3 bases at J, leaving 8 bases unmatched. The CDR3 extends over 17 amino acids. The V gene's germline CDR1 is LGHNA and CDR2 YSLEER. CDR3 nucleotides: TGCGCCAGCAGCCACCCATCGACAGGGGGCGGCTACAATGAGCAGTTCTTC. Protein: CASSHPSTGGGYNEQFF.

The rearrangement uses TRBV11-2 and TRBJ1-2; D possibly corresponds to TRBD1 (6 bases). V lost 5 bases and J 4 bases, leaving 17 bases between the germline ends. The CDR3 is 15 amino acids. Germline loops: CDR1 SGHAT, CDR2 FQNNGV. The CDR3 region is CASSPNWGGLYGYTF. The DNA of the CDR3 is TGTGCCAGCAGCCCAAATTGGGGGGGGCTCTATGGCTACACCTTC.

This clonotype was counted at least ten times. The rearrangement joins TRBV5-1 to TRBJ2-7; perhaps TRBD2 as D (5 bases). This CDR3 contains 12 residues. Germline lookup yields CDR1 SGHRS and CDR2 YFSETQ. V was clipped by 0 bases and J by 6 bases, with 7 bases between them. The CDR3, as DNA: TGCGCCAGCAGCTTGGGTGGGAGCGAGCAGTACTTC. Translated: CASSLGGSEQYF.